This TCR beta chain was identified during a study of T cell repertoires in cytomegalovirus infection. Study-level background: Carrying CMV and the relevant HLA type showed in public TCR beta signatures. General study points: People with CMV and the relevant HLA were identified by cumulative public TCR beta family frequency. Clonotype analysis showed dominance of the ex vivo response by HLA-C-restricted CMV-specific TCR beta clonotypes.

One entry per CDR3 protein results from TCRdb running MiXCR on the reads. The sample holds about 330,000 distinct CDR3 sequences, around 9.5% seen once. Many counts were recorded for this clonotype. The antigen is not known. CDR1 is SGHTA and CDR2 is FQGNSA in the germline V gene. The length of the CDR3 is 13 residues. V gave up 1 base and J gave up 8 bases; unmatched junction bases: 2. This TCR was recovered from a human donor in good health (CMV status not recorded). Some clones in this sample may be carry-over from other donors' samples. The rearrangement uses TRBV7-2 and TRBJ2-1; 7 bases agree with TRBD2. Sequenced input: PBMCs. The CDR3 reads CASSLEGGYEQFF. In nucleotides, the CDR3 is TGTGCCAGCAGCTTAGAGGGAGGGTATGAGCAGTTCTTC.